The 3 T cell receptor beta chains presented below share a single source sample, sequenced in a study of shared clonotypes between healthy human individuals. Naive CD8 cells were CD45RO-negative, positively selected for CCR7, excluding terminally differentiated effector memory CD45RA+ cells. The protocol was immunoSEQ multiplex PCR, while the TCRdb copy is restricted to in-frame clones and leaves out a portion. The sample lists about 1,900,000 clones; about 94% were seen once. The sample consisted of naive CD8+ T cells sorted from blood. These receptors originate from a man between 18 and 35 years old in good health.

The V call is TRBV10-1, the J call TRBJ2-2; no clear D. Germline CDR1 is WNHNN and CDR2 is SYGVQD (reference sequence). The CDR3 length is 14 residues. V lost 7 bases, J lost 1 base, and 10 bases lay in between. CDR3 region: CASTSERNTGELFF. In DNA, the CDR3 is TGCGCCAGCACAAGCGAAAGGAACACCGGGGAGCTGTTTTTT.

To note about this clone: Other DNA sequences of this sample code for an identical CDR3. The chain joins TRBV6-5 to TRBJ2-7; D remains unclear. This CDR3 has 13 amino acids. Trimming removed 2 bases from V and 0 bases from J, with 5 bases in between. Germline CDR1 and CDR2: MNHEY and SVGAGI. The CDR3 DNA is TGTGCCAGCAGTTACCGTAGCTCCTACGAGCAGTACTTC. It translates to CASSYRSSYEQYF.

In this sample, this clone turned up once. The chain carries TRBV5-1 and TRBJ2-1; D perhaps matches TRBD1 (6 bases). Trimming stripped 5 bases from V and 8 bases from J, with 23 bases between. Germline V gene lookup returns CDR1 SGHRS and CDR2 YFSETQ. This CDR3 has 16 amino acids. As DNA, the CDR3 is TGCGCCAGCAGACACCCGAGGACAGAAATAGGTGATGAGCAGTTCTTC. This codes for CASRHPRTEIGDEQFF.